This paragraph covers one T cell receptor beta chain sequence. In the source study's methods: Counts of nucleated cells, estimated from reference gene primer amplification, were obtained. Generated by immunoSEQ multiplex PCR, the TCRdb table keeps only in-frame clones and is missing some. V, J and clone size reflect that table, while D and trimming were determined from the DNA. The sample has tens of thousands of clones; about 90% are singletons. The data belong to a study of blood T cell repertoires in COVID-19. Overall study context: Collection of acute and convalescent COVID-19 samples took place in the United States, Italy and Spain. Sample material is recorded as cDNA or gDNA derived from T cells, B-cell-depleted T cells, or PBMCs.

With 6 bases clipped from V and 6 bases from J, the junction kept 7 bases outside the gene matches. The CDR3 is 15 amino acids. The germline V gene has CDR1 SNHLY and CDR2 FYNNEI. The chain joins TRBV2 to TRBJ1-5, with 11 bases that match TRBD1. Sequenced input: peripheral blood. The receptor was isolated from a human donor in a cohort sampled during active COVID-19. CDR3 in amino acids: CASRGDRGDSQPQHF. In nucleotides, the CDR3 is TGTGCCAGCAGGGGGGACAGGGGGGATTCTCAGCCCCAGCATTTT. Based on the CDR3 plus reference TRBV2 and TRBJ1-5, the full variable domain is EPEVTQTPSHQVTQMGQEVILRCVPISNHLYFYWYRQILGQKVEFLVSFYNNEISEKSEIFDDQFSVERPDGSNFTLKIRSTKLEDSAMYFCASRGDRGDSQPQHFGDGTRLSIL.